This T cell receptor beta chain was captured in a study of blood T cell repertoires in COVID-19 (dated by TCRdb to the early 2020s). For the study in its entirety: Samples covering the acute and convalescent phases of COVID-19 were provided by collaborators in the United States, Italy and Spain. The prospective study material was composed of cDNA or gDNA derived from T cells, B-cell-depleted T cells, or PBMCs. Subjects who had been exposed to COVID-19, were actively infected with it, or had recovered from it provided the deeply sampled blood TCRbeta repertoires that made up the dataset. The repertoires were released in a freely available public database intended as a resource for research on the immune response to SARS-CoV-2. Samples came from the ongoing ImmuneRACE study (first 160 participants) plus 1,254 subjects from 6 global collaborators. The sample metadata nearly always contained a de-identified subject ID, COVID-19 status, age in years and sex. Where available, HLA class I and class II types were obtained from metadata supplied by the sample provider rather than from assay-based typing. Beyond this particular receptor, the publication reports: Clinical and demographic metadata were provided uncurated, with the amount varying by source and participant.

The immunoSEQ Assay, a bias-controlled multiplex PCR, was used to amplify TCRbeta CDR3 regions from genomic DNA. The authors processed their data as follows. The number of nucleated cells in each sample was estimated from the amplification of reference gene primers within the assay. To quantify the absolute abundance of each unique TCRbeta CDR3 rearrangement, sequence reads were collapsed and filtered. For each sample, productive Simpson clonality was calculated as the square root of Simpson's diversity index across productive rearrangements. The table was pulled from immuneACCESS by TCRdb, which kept in-frame rearrangements only. Such tables lose some clones; where checked, under half of the loss comes from unresolved V genes, and the rest has no known cause. Clone size and V and J calls were adopted from that table, with D and trimming inferred from the DNA. This sample gives roughly 200,000 clones in total; just under 90% of them show up just once. In total, the top ten clones hold 5.5% to 8% of the sample.

For this clone: This receptor's antigen is unknown. Per-base qualities were not stored, and no clone one base away is much larger.

V loses 7 bases of germline sequence and J loses 6 bases, and the interval between the two ends is 11 bases. The CDR3 numbers 12 residues from cysteine through phenylalanine. Only CDR3 DNA is held: 36 bases, read in frame from base 1. Another Seattle source contributed samples from volunteer blood donors who had recovered from COVID-19. Each collaborating institution followed its own protocols to collect whole blood in K2EDTA tubes. Collaborator samples were shipped for TCRbeta analysis as frozen whole blood, isolated PBMCs, or DNA extracted from either sample type. The rearrangement joined TRBV12-3 or TRBV12-4 to TRBJ2-3; the D segment could be TRBD2, given 5 matching bases. The source is a man aged 55 to 70 who had recovered from COVID-19. Sample: peripheral blood. The DNA sequence is given as TGTGCCAGCACCCGGGGTCAGGATACGCAGTATTTT. Translated, it gives CASTRGQDTQYF.